One and the same sample provided the 16 T cell receptor beta chains below, sequenced in a study of CD8+CD57+ T cells in acquired aplastic anemia. Genomic DNA was employed as the template in profiling TCR beta VDJ and CDR3. TCRdb reanalysed the reads using MiXCR and keeps one entry per CDR3 protein. Found here are about 190,000 distinct CDR3 sequences, about 53% of them singletons; the top ten hold 16%. The sample taken for sequencing was sorted CD4+, CD8+, or CD8+CD57+ T cells (not recorded which) from PBMCs. The receptors shown here come from a human donor in good health, serving as a control.

This clonotype was seen many times. The chain uses TRBV5-8 and TRBJ2-7; TRBD1 aligns across 8 bases. V dropped 4 bases and J dropped 0; count of bases not matched to a gene: 6. The length of the CDR3 is 15 residues. Germline V gene sequence: CDR1 SGHTS, CDR2 YDEGEE. CDR3 sequence reads: CASSPGGGISYEQYF. The CDR3 DNA reads as TGTGCCAGCAGCCCAGGGGGCGGGATCTCCTACGAGCAGTACTTC.

This clonotype was seen repeatedly, ten times or more. The gene calls are TRBV19 and TRBJ2-3; D is undetermined. The CDR3 has 13 amino acids. Trimming took off 5 bases at V and 2 bases at J, with 8 bases between the two ends. Germline CDR1 is LNHDA and CDR2 is SQIVND (reference sequence). This CDR3 reads CASSYTFTDTQYF. The CDR3 region has the DNA TGTGCCAGTAGTTACACCTTCACAGATACGCAGTATTTT.

The chain links TRBV2 to TRBJ1-2; 7 positions agree with TRBD1. The CDR3 is made up of 16 amino acids. With V trimmed by 10 bases and J by 5 bases, 19 bases remained unmatched. CDR1 is SNHLY and CDR2 is FYNNEI in the germline V gene. CDR3 loop: CATPGTESSGEYGYTF. DNA for the CDR3: TGTGCCACCCCCGGGACAGAGAGCTCTGGGGAGTATGGCTACACCTTC.

This clonotype occurred many times. V and J are TRBV7-8 and TRBJ2-7, with 8 nucleotides matching TRBD1. The length of the CDR3 is 14 residues. J was trimmed by 4 bases and V by 1 base; bases with no gene match: 3. Germline loops: CDR1 SGHVS, CDR2 FQNEAQ. CDR3 nucleotides: TGTGCCAGCAGCTTAGTACAGGGGGGTTACGAGCAGTACTTC. Translated: CASSLVQGGYEQYF.

This clonotype was counted many times. The CDR3 DNA reads TGTGCCACCAGTGATCTCTCAGGGGCCGCCTACAATGAGCAGTTCTTC. This translates into CATSDLSGAAYNEQFF. The rearrangement links TRBV24-1 to TRBJ2-1; tentatively, D is TRBD1 (6 bases). Germline CDR1 is KGHDR and CDR2 is SFDVKD. V was trimmed by 3 bases and J by 2 bases, leaving 13 bases between them. The length of the CDR3 is 16 residues.

The chain uses TRBV7-8 and TRBJ2-5; 10 bases line up with TRBD1. V lost 6 bases and J lost 5; bases outside the gene matches: 6. CDR1 SGHVS and CDR2 FQNEAQ come from the germline V gene. The CDR3 runs to 14 residues. The CDR3 nucleotides read TGTGCCAGCAGGATCCGGGACAGGGGTGAGACCCAGTACTTC. Its protein is CASRIRDRGETQYF.

CDR3: CASSLSVGGQGAEGYTF. DNA for the CDR3: TGCGCCAGCAGCTTGTCGGTCGGGGGACAGGGGGCGGAGGGCTACACCTTC. The chain carries TRBV5-1 and TRBJ1-2, with 12 nucleotides matching TRBD1. V lost 1 base to trimming and J lost 8 bases; unmatched junction nucleotides: 12. The CDR3 is made up of 17 amino acids. Germline V gene lookup returns CDR1 SGHRS and CDR2 YFSETQ.

This clonotype came up once. This may be a read error: a much more frequent sequence differs by one nucleotide. This chain links TRBV10-3 with TRBJ2-2; D tentatively reads TRBD1 or TRBD2 (5 bases each). This CDR3 spans 16 amino acids. CDR1 is ENHRY and CDR2 is SYGVKD in the germline V gene. CDR3 in amino acids: CATSEFGAGMTGELFF. CDR3 in DNA: TGTGCCACCAGTGAGTTCGGGGCAGGGATGACCGGGGAGCTGTTTTTT.

This clonotype was picked up a small number of times. V gene TRBV20-1 combines with J gene TRBJ1-1; D is undetermined. The CDR3 sequence is 12 residues long. Germline assignment: CDR1 DFQATT and CDR2 SNEGSKA (reference sequence). CDR3 in DNA: TGCAGCGTTGGAATGGAGGGCACTGAAGCTTTCTTT. This sequence encodes CSVGMEGTEAFF.

This chain joins TRBV29-1 and TRBJ1-2, with D possibly TRBD1 on 6 matching bases. CDR1 is SQVTM and CDR2 is ANQGSEA in the germline V gene. CDR3 length: 15 amino acids. Between the trimmed V and J ends, which lost 5 bases and 4 bases, there was a span of 20 bases. The CDR3 sequence is CSVLSAGAEGYGYTF. The CDR3 nucleotides are TGCAGCGTTCTCTCAGCGGGGGCAGAGGGCTATGGCTACACCTTC. Drawing the rest from reference TRBV29-1 and TRBJ1-2, the complete variable domain is SAVISQKPSRDICQRGTSLTIQCQVDSQVTMMFWYRQQPGQSLTLIATANQGSEATYESGFVIDKFPISRPNLTFSTLTVSNMSPEDSSIYLCSVLSAGAEGYGYTFGSGTRLTVV.

The chain has TRBV29-1 and TRBJ1-1; D unclear. V was cut by 3 bases and J by 1 base, with 6 bases left in between. Germline V gene data show CDR1 as SQVTM and CDR2 as ANQGSEA. CDR3 length: 12 amino acids. The CDR3 nucleotides read TGCAGCGTTGACCGTAGGAACACTGAAGCTTTCTTT. The encoded protein is CSVDRRNTEAFF.

This clonotype has a count of ten or more. DNA of the CDR3: TGTGCCTCGATGGGAGGAAGGGGCTCCTATAATTCACCCCTCCACTTT. Its translation is CASMGGRGSYNSPLHF. The chain employs TRBV19 and TRBJ1-6, with a tentative D call TRBD1 (5 bases). CDR1 LNHDA and CDR2 SQIVND come from the germline V gene (reference sequence). The CDR3 extends over 16 amino acids. Deletions cut 11 bases from V and 0 bases from J, with 17 bases between.

This clonotype was counted ten times or more. V is TRBV4-2 and J is TRBJ2-1; D is ambiguous. CDR1 is LGHNA, CDR2 YNFKEQ, per germline. With 0 bases removed from V and 8 bases from J, the gap between germline ends came to 17 bases. CDR3 size: 16 residues. CDR3 bases: TGTGCCAGCAGCCAAGATCTTGCGCAGTTTAACGATGAGCAGTTCTTC. Amino acid sequence: CASSQDLAQFNDEQFF.

This clonotype was detected many times. V is TRBV7-6 and J is TRBJ2-2; D remains unclear. The CDR3 runs 16 residues. V lost 1 base and J 0 bases, leaving 9 bases between the germline ends. Germline CDR1 and CDR2: SGHVS and FNYEAQ. The CDR3, as DNA: TGTGCCAGCAGCTTAGAAAATCGAGCGAACACCGGGGAGCTGTTTTTT. Protein sequence: CASSLENRANTGELFF.

The rearrangement uses TRBV27 and TRBJ1-5; no clear D gene. V lost 2 bases to trimming and J lost 1 base, with 15 bases between them. This CDR3 contains 17 residues. Germline loops: CDR1 MNHEY, CDR2 SMNVEV (reference sequence). In nucleotides, the CDR3 is TGTGCCAGCAGTTTAGGTCGGGGAGTGGGAAGCAATCAGCCCCAGCATTTT. This translates into CASSLGRGVGSNQPQHF.

At least ten counts were recorded for this clonotype. V usage is TRBV24-1 and J usage is TRBJ2-3, with 8 bases identical to TRBD1. Germline V gives CDR1 KGHDR, CDR2 SFDVKD. With 3 bases clipped from V and 2 bases from J, the junction kept 6 bases outside the gene matches. The CDR3 length is 16 residues. The CDR3 DNA sequence: TGTGCCACCAGTGATCCGGGACAGGACTACACAGATACGCAGTATTTT. Protein product: CATSDPGQDYTDTQYF.